The 27 T cell receptor beta chains presented below share a single source sample, sequenced in a study of blood T cells in healthy people across ages. A second roughly 6 to 12 cycle PCR used barcoded and J-beta primers. In TCRdb, the 5' RACE reads were re-called with MiXCR into one record per CDR3 protein. This table holds 1.4 million to 1.5 million distinct CDR3 sequences, 42% found once. Sequenced: blood. These receptor sequences come from a woman younger than 30 in good health.

The chain links TRBV24-1 to TRBJ2-7; 7 bases are shared with TRBD1. Germline CDR1 KGHDR, CDR2 SFDVKD. V lost 3 bases to trimming and J lost 1 base; unmatched junction nucleotides: 5. The CDR3 is 15 amino acids. The CDR3 sequence is CATSDAGTASYEQYF. The CDR3 DNA sequence: TGTGCCACCAGTGATGCCGGGACAGCATCCTACGAGCAGTACTTC.

This chain links TRBV12-5 with TRBJ2-7; the D gene is possibly TRBD1 (6 bases). Near its end, the DNA agrees better with TRBJ2-5, so the J call may be wrong. The CDR3 extends over 13 amino acids. Germline values: CDR1 LGHNT, CDR2 FRNRAP. The CDR3 protein is CASGPQGPETQYF. In DNA, the CDR3 is TGTGCTAGTGGCCCCCAGGGGCCGGAGACCCAGTACTTC.

A few counts support this clonotype. The chain links TRBV5-1 to TRBJ1-2; 7 positions agree with TRBD1. Germline trimming cut 4 bases from V and 0 bases from J; bases unmatched to any gene: 6. The CDR3 is 15 residues long. Per the germline V gene, CDR1 is SGHRS and CDR2 is YFSETQ. The CDR3 sequence: CASSPRDSTNYGYTF. CDR3 DNA sequence: TGCGCCAGCAGCCCACGGGACAGTACTAACTATGGCTACACCTTC.

This clonotype was found once. This chain uses TRBV5-1 with TRBJ1-1; 10 bases fit TRBD1. CDR1 and CDR2 from the germline V gene are SGHRS and YFSETQ. The junction had 10 bases not matched to a gene; V was cut back by 4 bases and J by 1 base. CDR3 length: 17 residues. The DNA for the CDR3 is TGCGCCAGCAGCCAGACAGGGGGCGGGATCGGGAACACTGAAGCTTTCTTT. Its translation is CASSQTGGGIGNTEAFF. The full variable domain, rest sourced from reference TRBV5-1 and TRBJ1-1, is KAGVTQTPRYLIKTRGQQVTLSCSPISGHRSVSWYQQTPGQGLQFLFEYFSETQRNKGNFPGRFSGRQFSNSRSEMNVSTLELGDSALYLCASSQTGGGIGNTEAFFGQGTRLTVV.

This clonotype was found a few times. The chain carries TRBV4-2 and TRBJ2-1; no clear D. With 2 bases removed from V and 7 bases from J, the gap between germline ends came to 9 bases. Germline V lookup: CDR1 LGHNA, CDR2 YNFKEQ. The length of the CDR3 is 13 residues. The CDR3 DNA follows: TGTGCCAGCAGCCAATCATTGGGGAATGAGCAGTTCTTC. It specifies CASSQSLGNEQFF.

This clonotype has more than one count but fewer than ten. The V gene is TRBV6-6, the J gene TRBJ2-7; TRBD2 matches at 10 bases. Germline CDR1 and CDR2: MNHNY and SVGAGI (reference sequence). Unmatched junction bases numbered 9, after V lost 6 bases and J lost 1 base. The CDR3 is made up of 16 amino acids. CDR3 amino acids: CASSSTSGRASYEQYF. In DNA form, the CDR3 reads TGTGCCAGCAGCTCTACCAGCGGGAGGGCTTCCTACGAGCAGTACTTC.

The V call is TRBV12-3 or TRBV12-4, the J call TRBJ2-4; TRBD1 is a possible D gene (5 bases). The CDR3 is 12 amino acids. V was cut by 5 bases and J by 9 bases, with 11 bases left in between. The DNA of the CDR3 is TGTGCCAGCAGTCGTACAGGTATCATTCAGTACTTC. It translates to CASSRTGIIQYF.

The V call is TRBV6-4, the J call TRBJ2-5; 9 bases are shared with TRBD1. The V gene end was trimmed by 6 bases and the J gene end by 11 bases; junction bases not matched to a gene: 16. Germline values: CDR1 MRHNA, CDR2 SNTAGT. The CDR3 is made up of 15 amino acids. The CDR3 DNA reads TGTGCCAGCAGCGAGACCCGGACAGGGGCGGATGAGCAGTACTTC. Protein sequence: CASSETRTGADEQYF.

This chain links TRBV7-2 with TRBJ2-5; D is undetermined. The J call is doubtful: the DNA matches TRBJ2-7 better. The CDR3 runs 13 residues. CDR1 and CDR2 from the germline V gene are SGHTA and FQGNSA. CDR3 loop: CASSPPSGNEQYF. The CDR3 region has the DNA TGTGCCAGCAGCCCGCCGAGTGGAAACGAGCAGTACTTC.

This clonotype was counted a single time. CDR3 sequence: CSARLAGGGYTQYF. The CDR3 region has the DNA TGCAGTGCTAGACTAGCGGGGGGAGGGTATACGCAGTATTTT. The chain couples TRBV20-1 to TRBJ2-3, with 11 bases aligning to TRBD2. CDR3 length: 14 amino acids. Germline trimming cut 2 bases from V and 7 bases from J; bases unmatched to any gene: 5. Germline V CDR1 and CDR2: DFQATT, SNEGSKA (reference sequence).

This clonotype was observed at least ten times. V and J are TRBV29-1 and TRBJ2-7, with D perhaps being TRBD1 or TRBD2 (5 bases each). V was cut by 5 bases and J by 3 bases, with 14 bases left in between. Germline CDR1 is SQVTM and CDR2 is ANQGSEA. CDR3 size: 13 residues. This CDR3 is CSVSRDRDYEQYF. CDR3 nucleotide sequence: TGCAGCGTTAGCCGGGACCGAGACTACGAGCAGTACTTC.

This clonotype was seen a handful of times. This chain links TRBV7-9 with TRBJ2-1, with D tentatively TRBD2 (6 bases). CDR3 length equals 19 residues. Deletions cut 1 base from V and 4 bases from J, with 23 bases between. Germline CDR1 reads SEHNR; CDR2 reads FQNEAQ (reference sequence). CDR3 sequence reads: CASSLVSGPPLHPYNEQFF. The DNA of the CDR3 is TGTGCCAGCAGCTTAGTTAGCGGTCCGCCCCTACATCCATACAATGAGCAGTTCTTC.

This clonotype was found a few times. The V gene is TRBV25-1, the J gene TRBJ1-1, with no clear D. Trimming removed 4 bases at V and 4 bases at J, with 22 bases between. The germline gives CDR1 MGHDK, CDR2 SYGVNS. This CDR3 spans 17 amino acids. The CDR3 here is CASSGIEKEAFGTEAFF. The CDR3 DNA follows: TGTGCCAGCAGTGGGATCGAAAAGGAGGCCTTCGGCACTGAAGCTTTCTTT.

The V and J genes are TRBV2 and TRBJ1-6; D not resolved. Trimming cost V 4 bases and J 9 bases, with 4 bases left between them. Germline CDR1 SNHLY, CDR2 FYNNEI. The CDR3 consists of 11 residues. The chain's CDR3 is CASSGGSPLHF. The CDR3 DNA follows: TGTGCCAGCAGTGGAGGTTCACCCCTCCACTTT.

The chain has TRBV10-2 and TRBJ1-2; no clear D gene. CDR3 size: 12 residues. CDR1 WSHSY and CDR2 SAAADI come from the germline V gene. V shed 6 bases and J shed 6 bases, with 11 bases lying between them. Written as DNA, the CDR3 is TGCGCCAGCAGGGCCGTAAGCAATGGCTACACCTTC. The encoded protein is CASRAVSNGYTF.

V is TRBV11-1 and J is TRBJ1-1; 12 bases fit TRBD1. Trimming took 5 bases from V and 0 from J; bases not matched to a gene: 22. The CDR3 is 22 amino acids. Germline V gene sequence: CDR1 SGHAT, CDR2 FQDESV (reference sequence). The CDR3 nucleotides are TGTGCCAGCAGCCTCGAGAGTCCCGGGACAGGGGGCCTTCTCTCAATGAACACTGAAGCTTTCTTT. This gives the protein CASSLESPGTGGLLSMNTEAFF.

The genes are TRBV19 and TRBJ2-5; D call uncertain. The J call may not be correct, given that the DNA end is closer to TRBJ2-7. Germline V gives CDR1 LNHDA, CDR2 SQIVND (reference sequence). CDR3 size: 14 residues. CDR3 in amino acids: CASSMAPSTDEQYF. The CDR3 nucleotides are TGTGCCAGTAGTATGGCCCCTTCGACGGACGAGCAGTACTTC.

This sequence joins TRBV5-1 and TRBJ1-1; 9 bases agree with TRBD1. The CDR3 is 16 amino acids. The V gene end was trimmed by 8 bases and the J gene end by 2 bases; junction bases not matched to a gene: 13. Per the germline V gene, CDR1 is SGHRS and CDR2 is YFSETQ. Here the CDR3 DNA reads TGCGCCAGTACGGCCCGACAGGGGGTTGGAAACACTGAAGCTTTCTTT. Its translation: CASTARQGVGNTEAFF. Looking up the rest from reference TRBV5-1 and TRBJ1-1 gives the full variable domain: KAGVTQTPRYLIKTRGQQVTLSCSPISGHRSVSWYQQTPGQGLQFLFEYFSETQRNKGNFPGRFSGRQFSNSRSEMNVSTLELGDSALYLCASTARQGVGNTEAFFGQGTRLTVV.

The V gene is TRBV7-7, the J gene TRBJ2-7; TRBD2 aligns across 11 bases. V lost 4 bases to trimming and J lost 2 bases; unmatched junction nucleotides: 16. The germline gives CDR1 SSHAT, CDR2 FNYEAQ (reference sequence). The CDR3 loop spans 19 amino acids. The CDR3 loop reads CASSSAKTSGTLATYEQYF. CDR3 nucleotides: TGTGCCAGCAGCTCCGCGAAGACTAGCGGGACCCTGGCAACCTACGAGCAGTACTTC.

The V and J genes are TRBV20-1 and TRBJ2-7, with a possible D match to TRBD2 (6 bases). The CDR3 extends over 12 amino acids. Per germline, CDR1 DFQATT and CDR2 SNEGSKA (reference sequence). V lost 5 bases to trimming and J lost 0 bases, with 8 bases between them. The CDR3 sequence is CSAGGVSYEQYF. Written as DNA, the CDR3 is TGCAGTGCTGGCGGGGTCTCCTACGAGCAGTACTTC.

The chain joins TRBV10-3 to TRBJ2-1, with a weak D call TRBD2 (7 bases). Trimming removed 4 bases from V and 6 bases from J, with 16 bases in between. In germline, CDR1 is ENHRY, CDR2 SYGVKD. This CDR3 is 15 amino acids long. The CDR3 coding sequence is TGTGCCATCAGTGGCGCCCGAGGGGGGGGCAATGAGCAGTTCTTC. Its translation: CAISGARGGGNEQFF.

Worth noting for this clonotype: Its ends do not fully match the called genes, so a read error is possible. CDR3 residues: CSAEDTAGYEQYF. In nucleotides, the CDR3 is TGCAGCGCTGAAGATACGGCCGGCTACGAGCAGTACTTC. The J gene is TRBJ2-7, the V gene TRBV29-1; D unresolved. The CDR3 is 13 amino acids. Germline CDR1 is SQVTM and CDR2 is ANQGSEA.

This clonotype was recorded a few times. The rearrangement links TRBV24-1 to TRBJ2-7; TRBD2 agrees at 10 bases. The germline V gene encodes CDR1 KGHDR and CDR2 SFDVKD. V was clipped by 3 bases and J by 4 bases; unmatched bases: 14. This CDR3 spans 18 amino acids. CDR3 sequence reads: CATSDGQEAGGFSYEQYF. CDR3 DNA: TGTGCCACCAGTGATGGACAGGAAGCGGGGGGGTTTTCTTACGAGCAGTACTTC.

This clonotype was seen a handful of times. The chain couples TRBV27 to TRBJ2-7, with D possibly matching TRBD2 (5 bases). Germline V gene sequence: CDR1 MNHEY, CDR2 SMNVEV (reference sequence). Trimming pared 3 bases from V and 4 bases from J, leaving 19 bases between. The CDR3 length is 16 residues. CDR3 in amino acids: CASSFRWEPPFYEQYF. CDR3 sequence (DNA): TGTGCCAGCAGTTTTAGGTGGGAGCCACCCTTTTACGAGCAGTACTTC.

This chain joins TRBV29-1 and TRBJ2-2, with 9 bases lining up with TRBD2. There are 15 residues in the CDR3. The germline V gene encodes CDR1 SQVTM and CDR2 ANQGSEA. J lost 6 bases, V lost 2 bases, and 7 bases had no gene match. In DNA, the CDR3 is TGCAGCGTTGAAAGAGGGGCTAGCGGGGCCGGGGAGCTGTTTTTT. This translates into CSVERGASGAGELFF.

This chain connects TRBV7-2 to TRBJ2-1; 10 nucleotides match TRBD2. The last part of the DNA fits TRBJ2-7 better; the J call may be wrong. The germline V gene encodes CDR1 SGHTA and CDR2 FQGNSA. The CDR3 is 18 amino acids. CDR3 in DNA: TGTGCCACAGCAAATATAGCGGGAGGAAAGAGCTCCTACAATGAGCAGTACTTC. Protein: CATANIAGGKSSYNEQYF.

This sequence joins TRBV21-1 and TRBJ1-2; the table calls TRBD1, which could not be checked here. TRBV21-1 is described as a pseudogene. This CDR3 comprises 17 residues. The CDR3 reads CASSFQPPRTGRYGYTF. In nucleotides, the CDR3 is TGTGCCAGCAGCTTCCAACCGCCACGGACAGGACGCTATGGCTACACCTTC.